The clone carrying this T cell receptor beta chain appeared once. As yet, its antigen is unknown. Baseline, cycle 4 day 1, and cycle 7 day 1 were the blood sampling points. This sample is drawn from a study of OX40 agonist ivuxolimab in advanced cancers. For the study at large: Patients received ivuxolimab, an intravenous treatment, every 2 weeks at 0.01 to 10 mg/kg. Study-wide points: Among the lowest levels of clonal expansion were found in partial responders at 0.1-3.0 mg/kg.

TCRdb's table, derived via immunoSEQ multiplex PCR, lists solely in-frame clones and lacks some. The sample holds over 65,000 clones, about 90% seen once. Per the germline V gene, CDR1 is SNHLY and CDR2 is FYNNEI. The CDR3 totals 13 residues. V lost 4 bases to trimming and J lost 1 base, with 8 bases between them. The chain couples TRBV2 to TRBJ2-7; weak D call: TRBD1 (6 bases). The sequence was collected from an adult with an advanced solid tumor such as melanoma, head and neck, liver or kidney cancer. The sample in question was CD4+ or CD8+ T cells sorted from blood, obtained in a trial of the OX40 agonist ivuxolimab. CDR3 loop: CASSVQGSYEQYF. The CDR3 DNA reads TGTGCCAGCAGTGTCCAGGGGTCCTACGAGCAGTACTTC.